These T cell receptor beta chains were read from a single sample in a study of blood T cell repertoires in COVID-19. Sequencing used immunoSEQ multiplex PCR; TCRdb keeps in-frame clones, though not all of them. Of about 480,000 clones in the sample, around 87% were seen once. Sample: PBMCs or T cells enriched from blood (not recorded which). The receptors originated from a woman between 40 and 50 years old who had recovered from COVID-19. CDR3s include the opening cysteine and the closing phenylalanine or tryptophan. D genes are given only for firm matches. Size tells how often a clone was seen (once, few, many) or the class of an expanded clone, and some rows leave it out.

DNA: TGTGCCAGCAGCGAAAGAGACAGGGGGATAGACAATGAGCAGTTCTTC; CDR3: CASSERDRGIDNEQFF; J: TRBJ2-1; D: TRBD1; length: 16; size: NA; V: TRBV11-2
DNA: TGTGCCAGCAGCATTCGACAGGGGTGGAATCAGCCCCAGCATTTT; CDR3: CASSIRQGWNQPQHF; J: TRBJ1-5; D: TRBD1; length: 15; size: NA; V: TRBV6-5
DNA: TGTGCCAGCAGCCCCAAAAACCGGGAGAAAAACATTCAGTACTTC; CDR3: CASSPKNREKNIQYF; J: TRBJ2-4; D: NA; length: 15; size: NA; V: TRBV11-1
DNA: TGTGCCAGCAGCCCCAGACTAGCACCAAGCTCCTACGAGCAGTACTTC; CDR3: CASSPRLAPSSYEQYF; J: TRBJ2-7; D: TRBD2; length: 16; size: NA; V: TRBV7-9
DNA: TGTGCCAGCAGCCAGACTCATGCCTACGAGCAGTACTTC; CDR3: CASSQTHAYEQYF; J: TRBJ2-7; D: NA; length: 13; size: NA; V: TRBV6-6
DNA: TGTGCCATCAGTGAGTCGAACAGGGGAAGCAGCGAGCAGTACTTC; CDR3: CAISESNRGSSEQYF; J: TRBJ2-7; D: TRBD1; length: 15; size: NA; V: TRBV10-3
DNA: TGTGCCAGCAGTTCACGGACTGAAGCTTTCTTT; CDR3: CASSSRTEAFF; J: TRBJ1-1; D: NA; length: 11; size: NA; V: TRBV6-6
DNA: TGTGCCAGCAGCTTAGACAGGGGGAGCAATGAGCAGTTCTTC; CDR3: CASSLDRGSNEQFF; J: TRBJ2-1; D: TRBD1; length: 14; size: NA; V: TRBV7-9
DNA: TGTGCCAGCAAAAGACTAGCAGCGGAGACCCAGTACTTC; CDR3: CASKRLAAETQYF; J: TRBJ2-5; D: TRBD2; length: 13; size: NA; V: TRBV14
DNA: TGTGCCACCACGACAGGGGCGAGGCATTCACCCCTCCACTTT; CDR3: CATTTGARHSPLHF; J: TRBJ1-6; D: TRBD1; length: 14; size: few; V: TRBV6-5
DNA: TGTGCCTCCTCAGGGGGAGATAATACTAACTATGGCTACACCTTC; CDR3: CASSGGDNTNYGYTF; J: TRBJ1-2; D: TRBD1; length: 15; size: few; V: TRBV10-3
DNA: TGTGCCAGCAGCCAAGACCGGGTTAGGAATGAGCAGCTCTTC; CDR3: CASSQDRVRNEQLF; J: TRBJ2-1; D: NA; length: 14; size: NA; V: TRBV3-1/TRBV3-2
DNA: TGCGCCAGCAGTGGACCAGGGGGCTACACCTACGAGCAGTACTTC; CDR3: CASSGPGGYTYEQYF; J: TRBJ2-7; D: TRBD1; length: 15; size: NA; V: TRBV10-1
DNA: TGTGCCAGCGGGCAGGGATCCTACTATGGCTACACCTTC; CDR3: CASGQGSYYGYTF; J: TRBJ1-2; D: NA; length: 13; size: NA; V: TRBV9
DNA: TGTGCCAGCAGTTACTCGTACAGGGGGACTGAAGCTTTCTTT; CDR3: CASSYSYRGTEAFF; J: TRBJ1-1; D: TRBD1; length: 14; size: once; V: TRBV6-5
DNA: TGTGCCAGCAGCTCCACAGGGGCGAACACTGAAGCTTTCTTT; CDR3: CASSSTGANTEAFF; J: TRBJ1-1; D: TRBD1; length: 14; size: NA; V: TRBV7-2
DNA: TGCGCCAGCAGCCAAGGGGTAGGAGGGGACGAGCAGTACTTC; CDR3: CASSQGVGGDEQYF; J: TRBJ2-7; D: NA; length: 14; size: NA; V: TRBV4-1
DNA: TGTGCCAGCAGCTTAGGCTCACAGGGGGCCTATGGCTACACCTTC; CDR3: CASSLGSQGAYGYTF; J: TRBJ1-2; D: TRBD1; length: 15; size: NA; V: TRBV13
DNA: TGTGCCAGCAGCCAGAGCGGGAGCGGGGCCAAAAACATTCAGTACTTC; CDR3: CASSQSGSGAKNIQYF; J: TRBJ2-4; D: TRBD2; length: 16; size: once; V: TRBV4-2
DNA: TGCGCCAGCAGCCAAAAAGTGGACAGGGGCCTATCCTATGGCTACACCTTC; CDR3: CASSQKVDRGLSYGYTF; J: TRBJ1-2; D: TRBD1; length: 17; size: NA; V: TRBV4-1
DNA: TGTGCCAGCAGTGACGGCGGGAGGACCACAGATACGCAGTATTTT; CDR3: CASSDGGRTTDTQYF; J: TRBJ2-3; D: TRBD2; length: 15; size: NA; V: TRBV6-4
DNA: TGTGCCTGGAGTGTAGCCGGAAGGGGCTCCTATGGCTACACCTTC; CDR3: CAWSVAGRGSYGYTF; J: TRBJ1-2; D: NA; length: 15; size: NA; V: TRBV30
DNA: TGCAGCGCTACCTCGCGGACTGACGGACCGCCGACTTTCTTT; CDR3: CSATSRTDGPPTFF; J: TRBJ1-1; D: NA; length: 14; size: NA; V: TRBV29-1
DNA: TGTGCCAGCAGCTTAGTCACAGGGAAATTTGGAAACACCATATATTTT; CDR3: CASSLVTGKFGNTIYF; J: TRBJ1-3; D: NA; length: 16; size: once; V: TRBV7-9
DNA: TGTGCCAGCAGTGACGTTTCGGGGGGTAGCTTTGGCTACACCTTC; CDR3: CASSDVSGGSFGYTF; J: TRBJ1-2; D: NA; length: 15; size: NA; V: TRBV2
DNA: TGCAGTGCTAGTGTTGGGTCAGGGGGGATCGAGCAGTACTTC; CDR3: CSASVGSGGIEQYF; J: TRBJ2-7; D: NA; length: 14; size: NA; V: TRBV20-1
DNA: TGTGCCAGCAGTTTCATTACCGGGACAGGGGGCTATGGCTACACCTTC; CDR3: CASSFITGTGGYGYTF; J: TRBJ1-2; D: TRBD1; length: 16; size: NA; V: TRBV27
DNA: TGTGCCAGCAGCGCGGGGACAGGCACCTACGAGCAGTACTTC; CDR3: CASSAGTGTYEQYF; J: TRBJ2-7; D: TRBD1; length: 14; size: NA; V: TRBV13
DNA: TGTGCCAGCACCTTACTAGCCTCCTACAATGAGCAGTTCTTC; CDR3: CASTLLASYNEQFF; J: TRBJ2-1; D: NA; length: 14; size: NA; V: TRBV2
DNA: TGTGCCAGCAGCTCCCTCCCGGGACAGGGGGCGGAAAAACTGTTTTTT; CDR3: CASSSLPGQGAEKLFF; J: TRBJ1-4; D: TRBD1; length: 16; size: NA; V: TRBV7-9
DNA: TGTGCCAGCAGCCCAACGGGACAGGGTAATGAAAAACTGTTTTTT; CDR3: CASSPTGQGNEKLFF; J: TRBJ1-4; D: TRBD1; length: 15; size: NA; V: TRBV7-2
DNA: TGTGCCAGCAGCTTAGCAGGGACTAGCGGCTCTTACGAGCAGTACTTC; CDR3: CASSLAGTSGSYEQYF; J: TRBJ2-7; D: TRBD2; length: 16; size: NA; V: TRBV11-2
DNA: TGTGCCATCAGTGAGCGCTCGGGACTAGCGGGAGAAGGGGATACGCAGTATTTT; CDR3: CAISERSGLAGEGDTQYF; J: TRBJ2-3; D: TRBD2; length: 18; size: NA; V: TRBV10-3
DNA: TGTGCCAGCAGCTCCTGGGACAGTCCGGGCTACACCTTC; CDR3: CASSSWDSPGYTF; J: TRBJ1-2; D: TRBD1; length: 13; size: NA; V: TRBV7-9
DNA: TGTGCTTCGGGACAGCTGGGTGAAGCTTTCTTT; CDR3: CASGQLGEAFF; J: TRBJ1-1; D: TRBD1; length: 11; size: NA; V: TRBV12-3/TRBV12-4